This TCR beta chain emerged from a study of shared clonotypes between healthy human individuals (TCRdb year 2020). Broadly, across the study: Three men and a couple of women, aged 18 to 49 years, made up the cohort. Different laboratories and diverse techniques were used to prepare libraries and sequence TCR repertoires, to increase sequencing depth and limit assay-specific biases. Between about 0.8 and 8.9 billion PBMCs per donor were obtained by leukapheresis. Per donor, three plates each were used for CD4 naive and CD4 memory, two for CD8 naive, and one for CD8 memory. To estimate repertoire size and how much clonotype sharing occurs between individuals, the study deeply sequenced the blood TCR repertoires of about 5 healthy adults.

The paper as a whole reports these results and caveats: Incomplete sequencing was indicated by rarefaction of sorted-subset datasets, despite the large sequencing depth. Sampling was restricted to blood, and TCR repertoires in tissue are likely to differ from TCR repertoires in blood. Based on pairwise subsampling, the degree of clonotype sharing among donors was expected to be affected by sequencing depth. Naive subsets generally had larger estimated clonotype richness than memory subsets. Sharing across several donors was observed for approximately 5% of naive CD4, 3% to 3.5% of naive CD8, 2.3% of memory CD4, and over 0.3% of memory CD8 clonotypes. Because the study included a small number of donors, the genetic and exposure-history diversity represented was limited. Compared with non-shared clonotypes, clonotypes shared by all four sorted-subset donors had higher generation probabilities.

V is shortened by 5 bases, J by 8 bases, and the region joining them spans 15 bases. Per the germline V gene (reference sequence), MNHEY is the CDR1 and SMNVEV is the CDR2. The CDR3, cysteine through phenylalanine, is 13 amino acids long. The DNA shown is the 39-base CDR3, in frame from base 1. Using the deep immunoSEQ assay, multiplex PCR amplified TCR CDR3 regions from genomic DNA. Extracted genomic DNA from each cell subset was distributed evenly across all wells of several immunoSEQ 96-well plates, and each plate was treated as a replicate. For sorted subsets, approximately 200 ng of genomic DNA, equivalent to 25,000 to 35,000 T cell genomes, went into each replicate PCR. The purified libraries were quantified using a Qubit 3.0 fluorometer, sized with a Bioanalyzer 2100, and then quantified again using the KAPA Library Quantification kit. Every immunoSEQ 96-well plate was sequenced on a dedicated single-read 150-cycle Illumina NextSeq 550 flow cell. Per the original workflow: The immunoSEQ output contained only junctional sequences without quality scores, so filtering could not match that applied to full-length reads. To assign V/J genes and CDR3, sequences were annotated against IMGT germline references using PyIR, a Python wrapper for IgBLAST v1.9. Any read was removed if the V/J assignment was weak (E-value above 1e-6), the CDR3 was missing, or the read contained stop codons, out-of-frame junctions, or ambiguous translated residues. V3J clonotypes were defined as sequences sharing the same inferred V gene, J gene, and CDR3 amino acid sequence. Percentage overlap between repertoires was calculated by dividing the number of shared unique clonotypes by the size of the smaller repertoire. Richness of each repertoire was evaluated using RTK rarefaction, the Chao1 estimator, and Recon v2.1 estimates of unobserved clonotypes. Generation probabilities for all TCRbeta clonotypes obtained by the gDNA method from several donors were computed using OLGA. Held by TCRdb, this immuneACCESS table contains in-frame sequences only and omits some clones. Under half of the omission traces to an unresolved V gene where checked; the cause of the rest is unknown. V, J and clone size are taken as reported in that table, and D and trimming were inferred from the DNA itself. This sample holds millions of clones; roughly 94% were observed only once. Jointly, the top ten make up roughly 1% of the sample.

A note on this clone: It has no known antigen specificity. The record has no base qualities; no much larger clone is one base away. This sample also contains other DNA sequences that code for the same CDR3.

For the CD8 naive samples, CD45RO-negative cells were positively selected for CCR7, yielding a CD45RA+CCR7+ population from which TemRA cells were excluded. Donors were healthy HIV-negative adults with no recently reported acute infections or vaccinations. Only Caucasian adults living in Nashville, Tennessee, USA were represented among the donors. After blood collection by leukapheresis, PBMCs were isolated using Ficoll-Histopaque density gradient centrifugation and then cryopreserved in the vapor phase of liquid nitrogen. Analytical flow cytometry was used to check the purity and quantity of every magnetically sorted T cell population. From each sorted fraction, genomic DNA was isolated and quantified by UV absorbance on a Nanodrop 2000c.

In this chain, TRBV27 is recombined with TRBJ1-1, with a tentative D gene TRBD1 over 6 matching bases. The sample was naive CD8+ T cells sorted from blood. The meaning of the sample's cell subset or site label: CD45RA+CCR7+. The source is a man between 18 and 35 years old in good health. The nucleotide sequence reads TGTGCCAGCAGTCTTTTGGGGGGGCCGGAAGCTTTCTTT. Its amino acids are CASSLLGGPEAFF.